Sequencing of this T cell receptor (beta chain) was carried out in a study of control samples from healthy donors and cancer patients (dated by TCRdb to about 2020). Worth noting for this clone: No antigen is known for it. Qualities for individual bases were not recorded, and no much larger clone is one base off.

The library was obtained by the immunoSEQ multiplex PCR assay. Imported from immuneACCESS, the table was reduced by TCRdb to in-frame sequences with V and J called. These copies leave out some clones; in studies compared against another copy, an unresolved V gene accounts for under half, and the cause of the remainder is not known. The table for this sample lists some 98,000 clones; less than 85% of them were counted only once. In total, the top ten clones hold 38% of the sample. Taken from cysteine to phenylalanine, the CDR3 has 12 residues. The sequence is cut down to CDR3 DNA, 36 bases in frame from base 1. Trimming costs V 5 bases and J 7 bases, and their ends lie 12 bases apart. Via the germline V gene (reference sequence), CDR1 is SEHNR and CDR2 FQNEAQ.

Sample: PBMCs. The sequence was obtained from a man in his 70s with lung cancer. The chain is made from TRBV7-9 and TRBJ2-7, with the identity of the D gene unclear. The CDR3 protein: CASSAHVSEQYF. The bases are TGTGCCAGCAGCGCGCACGTCTCAGAGCAGTACTTC.